Listed below are T cell receptor beta chains from one sample, sequenced in a study of early T cells in non-severe SARS-CoV-2 infection. Using its own MiXCR run on the 5' RACE reads, TCRdb lists one record per CDR3 protein. The table includes 45,000 or so distinct CDR3 sequences, roughly 6% detected once. What was sequenced was whole blood. The origin of the receptors is an adult who was a healthcare worker with PCR-confirmed SARS-CoV-2 infection or an uninfected control (not recorded which). Both conserved end residues are part of each CDR3. A D gene is named only where the DNA matches it firmly. Size values are once, few and many counts, or a class for expanded clones, and some rows have none.

CDR3 DNA: TGTGCCAGCAGCTTAGATCTTGGCTTGGAACCCCTCCACTTT
CDR3 protein: CASSLDLGLEPLHF
clone size: many
D gene: -
V gene: TRBV11-2
J gene: TRBJ1-6

CDR3 DNA: TGCGCCAGCAGCCAAGAGAGATTTTGGGGCGAGCAGTACTTC
CDR3 protein: CASSQERFWGEQYF
clone size: few
D gene: -
V gene: TRBV4-1
J gene: TRBJ2-7

CDR3 DNA: TGTGCCAGTACCGACAGGAGCTACGAGCAGTACTTC
CDR3 protein: CASTDRSYEQYF
clone size: few
D gene: -
V gene: TRBV6-2/TRBV6-3
J gene: TRBJ2-7

CDR3 DNA: TGTGCCGGCCGACAGGGACGAAGAGAGACCCAGTACTTC
CDR3 protein: CAGRQGRRETQYF
clone size: many
D gene: TRBD1
V gene: TRBV30
J gene: TRBJ2-5

CDR3 DNA: TGCGCCAGCAGCCAAAATAAGGGAGGGGAGCAGTACTTC
CDR3 protein: CASSQNKGGEQYF
clone size: few
D gene: TRBD2
V gene: TRBV4-1
J gene: TRBJ2-7

CDR3 DNA: TGCGCCAGCAGTGAGAGTAGACAATACCCTACCTACGAGCAGTACTTC
CDR3 protein: CASSESRQYPTYEQYF
clone size: medium-sized
D gene: -
V gene: TRBV10-1
J gene: TRBJ2-7

CDR3 DNA: TGTGCCATCAAGTCGTCGGGACTAGATATCTACGAGCAGTACTTC
CDR3 protein: CAIKSSGLDIYEQYF
clone size: -
D gene: TRBD2
V gene: TRBV10-3
J gene: TRBJ2-7

CDR3 DNA: TGTGCCAGCAGTTTCCGTAGCGGTTATGACGAGCAGTACTTC
CDR3 protein: CASSFRSGYDEQYF
clone size: many
D gene: -
V gene: TRBV27
J gene: TRBJ2-7

CDR3 DNA: TGTGCCAGCAGCACTGACAATCAGCCCCAGCATTTT
CDR3 protein: CASSTDNQPQHF
clone size: -
D gene: -
V gene: TRBV7-9
J gene: TRBJ1-5

CDR3 DNA: TGCGCCAGCAGTGAGTCATTAGTCACAGATACGCAGTATTTT
CDR3 protein: CASSESLVTDTQYF
clone size: few
D gene: -
V gene: TRBV10-2
J gene: TRBJ2-3

CDR3 DNA: TGTGCCAGCCGACACCAATTCACAGGGACCTACGAGCAGTACTTC
CDR3 protein: CASRHQFTGTYEQYF
clone size: many
D gene: -
V gene: TRBV27
J gene: TRBJ2-7

CDR3 DNA: TGCGCCAGCAGTAAGGCCCCCACAGATACGCAGTATTTT
CDR3 protein: CASSKAPTDTQYF
clone size: many
D gene: -
V gene: TRBV5-1
J gene: TRBJ2-3

CDR3 DNA: TGTGCCAGCAGCGGGGAGCGGGGCACAGATACGCAGTATTTT
CDR3 protein: CASSGERGTDTQYF
clone size: few
D gene: -
V gene: TRBV11-3
J gene: TRBJ2-3